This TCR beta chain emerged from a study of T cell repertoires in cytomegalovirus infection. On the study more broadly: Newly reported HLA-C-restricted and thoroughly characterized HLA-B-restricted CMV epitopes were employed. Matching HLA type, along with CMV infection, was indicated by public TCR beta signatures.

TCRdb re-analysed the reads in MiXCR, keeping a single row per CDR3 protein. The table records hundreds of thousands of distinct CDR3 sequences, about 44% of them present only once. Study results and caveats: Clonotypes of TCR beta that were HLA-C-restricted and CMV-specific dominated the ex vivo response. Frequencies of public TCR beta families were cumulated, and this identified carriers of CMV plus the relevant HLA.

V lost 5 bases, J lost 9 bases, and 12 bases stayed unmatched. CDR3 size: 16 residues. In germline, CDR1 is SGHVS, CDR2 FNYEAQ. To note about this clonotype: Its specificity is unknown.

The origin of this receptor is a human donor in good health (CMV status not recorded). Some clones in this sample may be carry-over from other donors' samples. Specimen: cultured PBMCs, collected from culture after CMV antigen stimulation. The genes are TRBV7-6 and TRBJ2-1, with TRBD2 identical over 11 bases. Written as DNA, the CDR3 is TGTGCCAGCAGCCCACGGACTAGCGGGCTCGGGGCTGAGCAGTTCTTC. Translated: CASSPRTSGLGAEQFF.